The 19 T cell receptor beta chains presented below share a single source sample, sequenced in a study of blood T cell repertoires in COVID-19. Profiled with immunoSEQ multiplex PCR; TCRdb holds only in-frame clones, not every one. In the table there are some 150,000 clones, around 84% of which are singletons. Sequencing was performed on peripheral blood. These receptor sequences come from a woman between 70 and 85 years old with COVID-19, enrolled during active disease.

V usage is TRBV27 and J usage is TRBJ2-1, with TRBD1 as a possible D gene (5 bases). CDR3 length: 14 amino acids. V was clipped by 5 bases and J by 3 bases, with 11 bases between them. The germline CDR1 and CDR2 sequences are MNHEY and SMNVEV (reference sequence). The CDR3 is CASSQGQGYNEQFF. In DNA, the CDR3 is TGTGCCAGCAGTCAAGGACAAGGCTACAATGAGCAGTTCTTC.

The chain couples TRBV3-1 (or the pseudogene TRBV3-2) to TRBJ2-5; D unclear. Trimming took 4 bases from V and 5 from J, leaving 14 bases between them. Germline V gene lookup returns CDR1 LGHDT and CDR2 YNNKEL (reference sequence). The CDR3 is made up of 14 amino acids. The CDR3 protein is CASSLKALSETQYF. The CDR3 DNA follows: TGTGCCAGCAGCCTTAAAGCTTTATCGGAGACCCAGTACTTC.

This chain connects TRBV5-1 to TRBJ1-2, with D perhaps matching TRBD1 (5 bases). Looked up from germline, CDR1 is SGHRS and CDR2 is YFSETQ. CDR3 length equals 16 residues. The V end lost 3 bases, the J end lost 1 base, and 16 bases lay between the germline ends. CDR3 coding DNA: TGCGCCAGCAGCTACGGACGGGGGGAGGGTAACTATGGCTACACCTTC. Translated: CASSYGRGEGNYGYTF.

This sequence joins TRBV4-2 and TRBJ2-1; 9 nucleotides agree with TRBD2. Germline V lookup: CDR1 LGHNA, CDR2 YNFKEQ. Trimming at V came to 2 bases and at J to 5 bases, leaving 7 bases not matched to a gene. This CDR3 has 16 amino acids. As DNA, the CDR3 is TGTGCCAGCAGCCAAACGGCTAGCGGGACGAACAATGAGCAGTTCTTC. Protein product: CASSQTASGTNNEQFF.

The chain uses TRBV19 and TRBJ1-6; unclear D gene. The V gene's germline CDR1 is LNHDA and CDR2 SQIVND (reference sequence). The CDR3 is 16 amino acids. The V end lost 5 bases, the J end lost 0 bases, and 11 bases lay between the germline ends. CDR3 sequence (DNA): TGTGCCAGTAGTCTCGCGGCGAGCTCCTATAATTCACCCCTCCACTTT. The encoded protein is CASSLAASSYNSPLHF.

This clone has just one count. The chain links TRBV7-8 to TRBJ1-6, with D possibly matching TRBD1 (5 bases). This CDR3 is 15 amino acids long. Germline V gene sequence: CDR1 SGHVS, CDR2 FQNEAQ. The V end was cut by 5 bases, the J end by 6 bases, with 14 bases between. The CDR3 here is CASSPGRPANSPLHF. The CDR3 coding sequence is TGTGCCAGCAGCCCAGGGCGGCCGGCTAATTCACCCCTCCACTTT.

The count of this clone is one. DNA of the CDR3: TGTGCCAGCAGTTTACGGGCATGGGGCGCAGATACGCAGTATTTT. Translating gives CASSLRAWGADTQYF. This sequence joins TRBV27 and TRBJ2-3, with a possible D match to TRBD1 (5 bases). CDR3 length: 15 amino acids. V lost 2 bases and J lost 4, with 13 bases in between. Per the germline V gene, CDR1 is MNHEY and CDR2 is SMNVEV (reference sequence).

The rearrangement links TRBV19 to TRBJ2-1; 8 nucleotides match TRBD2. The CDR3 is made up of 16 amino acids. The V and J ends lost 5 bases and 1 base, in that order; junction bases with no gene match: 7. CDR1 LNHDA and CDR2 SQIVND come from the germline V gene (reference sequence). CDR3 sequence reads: CASSPVAGRSYNEQFF. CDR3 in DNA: TGTGCCAGTAGTCCGGTAGCGGGAAGATCCTACAATGAGCAGTTCTTC.

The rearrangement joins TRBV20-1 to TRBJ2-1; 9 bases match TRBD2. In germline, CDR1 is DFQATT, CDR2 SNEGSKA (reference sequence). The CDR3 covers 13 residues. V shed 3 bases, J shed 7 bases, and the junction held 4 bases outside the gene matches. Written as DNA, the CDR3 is TGCAGTGCTAGTAGCGGGAGAGGTAATGAGCAGTTCTTC. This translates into CSASSGRGNEQFF.

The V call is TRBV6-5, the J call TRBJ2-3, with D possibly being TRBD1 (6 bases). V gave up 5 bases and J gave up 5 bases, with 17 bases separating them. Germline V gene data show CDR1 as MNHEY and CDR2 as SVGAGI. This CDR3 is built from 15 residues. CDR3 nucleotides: TGTGCCAGCAGTCGAGGGGGAACAGGGTTAGATACGCAGTATTTT. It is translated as CASSRGGTGLDTQYF.

The chain's CDR3 is CAWSVTRLEEAFF. The CDR3 DNA reads as TGTGCCTGGAGTGTAACTAGGTTGGAGGAAGCTTTCTTT. This chain links TRBV30 with TRBJ1-1, with unresolved D. Looked up from germline, CDR1 is GTSNPN and CDR2 is SVGIG (reference sequence). This CDR3 comprises 13 residues. Trimming removed 0 bases from V and 8 bases from J, with 13 bases in between.

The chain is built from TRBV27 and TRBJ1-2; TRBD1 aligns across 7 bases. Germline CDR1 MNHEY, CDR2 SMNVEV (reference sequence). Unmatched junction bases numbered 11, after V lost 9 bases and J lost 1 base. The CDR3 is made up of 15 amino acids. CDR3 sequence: CASSLRGEFNYGYTF. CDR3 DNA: TGTGCCAGTAGTCTCAGGGGGGAGTTTAACTATGGCTACACCTTC.

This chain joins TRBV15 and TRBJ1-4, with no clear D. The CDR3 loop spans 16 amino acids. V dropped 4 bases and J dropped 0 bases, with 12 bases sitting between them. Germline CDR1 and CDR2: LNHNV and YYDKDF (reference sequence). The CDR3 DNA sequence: TGTGCCACCAGCAAAGTCCGAGTTGCAACTAATGAAAAACTGTTTTTT. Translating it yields CATSKVRVATNEKLFF.

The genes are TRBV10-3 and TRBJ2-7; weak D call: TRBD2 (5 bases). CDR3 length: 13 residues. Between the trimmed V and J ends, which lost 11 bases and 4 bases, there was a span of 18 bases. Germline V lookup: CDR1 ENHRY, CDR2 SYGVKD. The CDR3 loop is CAFQAGFMYEQYV. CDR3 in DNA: TGTGCCTTTCAGGCGGGCTTTATGTACGAGCAGTACGTC.

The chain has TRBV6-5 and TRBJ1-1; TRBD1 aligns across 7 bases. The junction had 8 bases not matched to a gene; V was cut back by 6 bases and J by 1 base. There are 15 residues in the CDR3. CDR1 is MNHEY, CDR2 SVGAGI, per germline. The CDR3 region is CASRRIQGKNTEAFF. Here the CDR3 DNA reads TGTGCCAGCAGGCGGATACAGGGGAAGAACACTGAAGCTTTCTTT.

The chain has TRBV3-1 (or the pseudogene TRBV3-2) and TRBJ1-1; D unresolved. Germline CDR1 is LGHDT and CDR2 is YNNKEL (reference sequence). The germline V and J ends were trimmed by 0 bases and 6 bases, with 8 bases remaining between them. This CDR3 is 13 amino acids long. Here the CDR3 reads CASSQDGGPEAFF. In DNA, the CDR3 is TGTGCCAGCAGCCAAGATGGCGGCCCTGAAGCTTTCTTT.

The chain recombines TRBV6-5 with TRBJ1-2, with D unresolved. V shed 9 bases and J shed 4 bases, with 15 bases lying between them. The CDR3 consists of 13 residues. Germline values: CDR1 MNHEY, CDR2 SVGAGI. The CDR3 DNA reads TGTGCCAGTCGGGAGAATCCCTTCTATGGCTACACCTTC. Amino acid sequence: CASRENPFYGYTF.

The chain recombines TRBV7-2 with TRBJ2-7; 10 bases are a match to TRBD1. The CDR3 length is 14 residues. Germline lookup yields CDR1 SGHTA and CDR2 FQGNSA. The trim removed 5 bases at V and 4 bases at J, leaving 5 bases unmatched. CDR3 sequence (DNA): TGTGCCAGCAGCAAGGACAGGGGGTCATACGAGCAGTACTTC. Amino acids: CASSKDRGSYEQYF.

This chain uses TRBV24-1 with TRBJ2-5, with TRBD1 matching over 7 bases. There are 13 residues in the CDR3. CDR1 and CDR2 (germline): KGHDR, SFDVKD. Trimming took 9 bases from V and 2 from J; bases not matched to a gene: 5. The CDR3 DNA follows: TGTGCCACCCGGGACAGAAATCAAGAGACCCAGTACTTC. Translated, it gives CATRDRNQETQYF.